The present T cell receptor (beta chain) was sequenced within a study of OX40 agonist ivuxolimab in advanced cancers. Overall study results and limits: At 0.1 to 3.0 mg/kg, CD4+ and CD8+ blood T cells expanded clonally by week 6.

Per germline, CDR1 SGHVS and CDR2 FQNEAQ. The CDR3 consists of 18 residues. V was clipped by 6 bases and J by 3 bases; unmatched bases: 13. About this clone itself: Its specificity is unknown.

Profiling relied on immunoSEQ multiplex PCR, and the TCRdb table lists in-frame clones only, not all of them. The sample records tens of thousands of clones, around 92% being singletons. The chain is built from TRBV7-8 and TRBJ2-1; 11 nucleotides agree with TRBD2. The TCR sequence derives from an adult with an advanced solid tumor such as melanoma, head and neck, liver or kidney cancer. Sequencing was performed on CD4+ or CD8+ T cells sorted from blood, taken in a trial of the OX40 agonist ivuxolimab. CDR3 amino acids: CASRERVTSGRHYNEQFF. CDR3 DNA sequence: TGTGCCAGCAGGGAAAGGGTTACTAGCGGGAGACACTACAATGAGCAGTTCTTC.